This T cell receptor beta chain was identified in a study of vaccination and CD4 T cells after COVID-19. Study as a whole: Overlapping peptides of the spike proteins of SARS-CoV-2, HCoV-NL63, HCoV-OC43 and HCoV-229E were used for cell stimulation.

Regarding treatment: approximately 10-day PBMC culture with coronavirus spike peptide pools or control peptides (ViraFEST assay). Oncomine TCR Beta short-read sequencing was applied to DNA from cultured CD4+ T cells. TCRdb reanalysed the PCR reads using MiXCR and keeps one entry per CDR3 protein. The data show roughly 4,000 distinct CDR3 sequences, around 50% seen once. On this clonotype itself: Antigen specificity is unknown.

The receptor comes from a human donor who had recovered from COVID-19. Sequencing was carried out using CD4+ T cells from blood, cultured in vitro.

The CDR3 DNA follows: TGTGCCAGCAGCAGGACAGGGAACACTGAAGCTTTCTTT. Its protein product is CASSRTGNTEAFF. J is TRBJ1-1 and V is TRBV9; 7 nucleotides match TRBD1. The CDR3 has 13 residues. CDR1 is SGDLS and CDR2 is YYNGEE in the germline V gene. V lost 4 bases to trimming and J lost 1 base; unmatched junction nucleotides: 1.